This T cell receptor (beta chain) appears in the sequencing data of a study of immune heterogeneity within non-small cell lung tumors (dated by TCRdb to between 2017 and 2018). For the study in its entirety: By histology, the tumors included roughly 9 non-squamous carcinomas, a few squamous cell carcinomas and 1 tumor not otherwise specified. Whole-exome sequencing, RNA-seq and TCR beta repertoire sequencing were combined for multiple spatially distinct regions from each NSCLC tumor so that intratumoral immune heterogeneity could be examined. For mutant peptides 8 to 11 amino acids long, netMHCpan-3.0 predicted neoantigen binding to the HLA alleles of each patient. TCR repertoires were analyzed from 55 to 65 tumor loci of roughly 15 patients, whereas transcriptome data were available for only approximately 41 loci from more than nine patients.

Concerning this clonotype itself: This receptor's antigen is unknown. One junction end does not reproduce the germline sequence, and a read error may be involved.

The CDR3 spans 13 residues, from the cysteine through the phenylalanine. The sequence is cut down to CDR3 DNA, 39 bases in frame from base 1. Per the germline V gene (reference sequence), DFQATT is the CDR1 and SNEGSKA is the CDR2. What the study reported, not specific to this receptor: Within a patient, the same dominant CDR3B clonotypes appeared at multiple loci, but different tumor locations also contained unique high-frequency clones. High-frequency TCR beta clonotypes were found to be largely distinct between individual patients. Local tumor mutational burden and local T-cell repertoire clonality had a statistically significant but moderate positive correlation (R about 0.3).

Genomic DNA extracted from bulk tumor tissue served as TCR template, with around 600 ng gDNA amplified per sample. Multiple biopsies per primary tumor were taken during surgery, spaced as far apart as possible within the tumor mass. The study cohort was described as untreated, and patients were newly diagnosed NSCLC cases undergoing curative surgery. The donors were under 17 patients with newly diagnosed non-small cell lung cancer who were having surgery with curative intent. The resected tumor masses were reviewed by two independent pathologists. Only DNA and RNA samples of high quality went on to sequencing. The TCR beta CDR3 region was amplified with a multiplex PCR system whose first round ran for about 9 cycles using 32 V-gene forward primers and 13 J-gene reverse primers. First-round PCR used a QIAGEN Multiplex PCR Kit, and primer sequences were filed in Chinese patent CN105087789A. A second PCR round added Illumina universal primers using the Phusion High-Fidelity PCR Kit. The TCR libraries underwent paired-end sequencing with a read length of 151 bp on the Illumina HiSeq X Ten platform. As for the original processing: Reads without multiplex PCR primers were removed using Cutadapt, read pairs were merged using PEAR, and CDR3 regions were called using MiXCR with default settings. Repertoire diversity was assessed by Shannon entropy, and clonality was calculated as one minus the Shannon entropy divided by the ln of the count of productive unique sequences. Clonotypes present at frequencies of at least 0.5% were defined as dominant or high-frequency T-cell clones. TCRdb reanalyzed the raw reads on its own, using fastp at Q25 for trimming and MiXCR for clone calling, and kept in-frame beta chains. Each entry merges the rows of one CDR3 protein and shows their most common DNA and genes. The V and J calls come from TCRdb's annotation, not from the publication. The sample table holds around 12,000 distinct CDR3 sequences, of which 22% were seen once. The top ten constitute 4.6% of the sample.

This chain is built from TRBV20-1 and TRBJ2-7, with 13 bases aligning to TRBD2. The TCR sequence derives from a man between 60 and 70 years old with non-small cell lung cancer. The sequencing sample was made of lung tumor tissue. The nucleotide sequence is TGCAGTGCGAGGACTAGCGGGAGCTACGAGCATTACTTC. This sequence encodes CSARTSGSYEHYF.